Each of the 14 T cell receptor beta chains below was sequenced from the same sample in a study of T cell responses to AZD1222 COVID-19 vaccine. The method was immunoSEQ multiplex PCR; TCRdb's version includes in-frame clones alone and lacks a portion of them. The sample includes 100,000 or so clones, about 80% of them seen just once. The sample consisted of peripheral blood, taken on day 0 of AZD1222 vaccination. Receptors originate from an adult in good health.

This clone occurred once. The rearrangement links TRBV5-5 to TRBJ1-5; D not certain. Germline values: CDR1 SGHKS, CDR2 YYEKEE (reference sequence). CDR3 size: 12 residues. Trimming removed 4 bases from V and 7 bases from J, with 9 bases in between. The CDR3 DNA sequence: TGTGCCAGCAGCCCGGAAGGCCAGCCCCAGCATTTT. Its protein is CASSPEGQPQHF.

The V call is TRBV7-2, the J call TRBJ1-6; 8 nucleotides line up with TRBD1. This CDR3 comprises 15 residues. CDR1 is SGHTA, CDR2 FQGNSA, per germline. The trim removed 2 bases at V and 9 bases at J, leaving 6 bases unmatched. The CDR3: CASSLYGQGSSPLHF. The CDR3 nucleotides are TGTGCCAGCAGCTTATACGGACAGGGTAGTTCACCCCTCCACTTT. Full variable domain (missing parts from reference TRBV7-2 and TRBJ1-6): GAGVSQSPSNKVTEKGKDVELRCDPISGHTALYWYRQSLGQGLEFLIYFQGNSAPDKSGLPSDRFSAERTGGSVSTLTIQRTQQEDSAVYLCASSLYGQGSSPLHFGNGTRLTVT.

This clone was seen once. The chain combines TRBV4-2 with TRBJ2-2; D is uncertain. Looked up from germline, CDR1 is LGHNA and CDR2 is YNFKEQ. There are 13 residues in the CDR3. Trimming left V 0 bases short and J 6 bases short, with 5 bases between. The CDR3, as DNA: TGTGCCAGCAGCCAAGATCCGTCCGGGGAGCTGTTTTTT. Its translation: CASSQDPSGELFF.

The genes are TRBV5-1 and TRBJ1-3, with TRBD1 matching over 9 bases. Looked up from germline, CDR1 is SGHRS and CDR2 is YFSETQ. V was clipped by 1 base and J by 6 bases; unmatched bases: 5. CDR3 length: 15 amino acids. The CDR3 protein is CASSLRTGDENTIYF. The CDR3, as DNA: TGCGCCAGCAGCTTGAGGACAGGGGACGAAAACACCATATATTTT.

The chain links TRBV7-2 to TRBJ2-7, with 7 bases lining up with TRBD1. Per germline, CDR1 SGHTA and CDR2 FQGNSA. The CDR3 loop spans 14 amino acids. With V trimmed by 0 bases and J by 1 base, 0 bases remained unmatched. The CDR3, as DNA: TGTGCCAGCAGCTTAGCGGGACAGTCCTACGAGCAGTACTTC. Translated, it gives CASSLAGQSYEQYF.

The rearrangement joins TRBV12-3 or TRBV12-4 to TRBJ1-4, with no clear D. The V end lost 6 bases, the J end lost 8 bases, and 13 bases lay between the germline ends. The CDR3 length is 13 residues. CDR3 amino acids: CASSIRTLEKLFF. The CDR3 nucleotides read TGTGCCAGCAGCATAAGAACCCTGGAAAAACTGTTTTTT.

The J gene is TRBJ2-5, the V gene TRBV23-1, with 7 bases identical to TRBD1. Being an ORF, TRBV23-1 has a function that is uncertain. The trim removed 3 bases at V and 0 bases at J, leaving 4 bases unmatched. The CDR3 contains 15 residues. The CDR3, as DNA: TGCGCCAGCAGTCATACGGGACAGCACCAAGAGACCCAGTACTTC. It translates to CASSHTGQHQETQYF.

This chain connects TRBV5-1 to TRBJ2-1, with D possibly TRBD1 on 5 matching bases. V shed 4 bases and J shed 0 bases, with 11 bases lying between them. CDR1 and CDR2 (germline): SGHRS, YFSETQ. The CDR3 has 15 residues. DNA of the CDR3: TGCGCCAGCAGCCTGGACACGGGCTCCTACAATGAGCAGTTCTTC. It encodes CASSLDTGSYNEQFF. Looking up the rest from reference TRBV5-1 and TRBJ2-1 gives the full variable domain: KAGVTQTPRYLIKTRGQQVTLSCSPISGHRSVSWYQQTPGQGLQFLFEYFSETQRNKGNFPGRFSGRQFSNSRSEMNVSTLELGDSALYLCASSLDTGSYNEQFFGPGTRLTVL.

This chain joins TRBV6-5 and TRBJ1-5, with D unresolved. V was shortened by 7 bases and J by 3 bases, with 13 bases between the two germline ends. The CDR3 loop spans 14 amino acids. Germline CDR1 reads MNHEY; CDR2 reads SVGAGI. Written as DNA, the CDR3 is TGTGCCAGCACCCCTCACGGATTCAATCAGCCCCAGCATTTT. Translating gives CASTPHGFNQPQHF.

The chain links TRBV23-1 to TRBJ1-1; unclear D gene. TRBV23-1 is filed as an ORF, its function uncertain. The CDR3 consists of 15 residues. The V end was cut by 0 bases, the J end by 1 base, with 9 bases between. The CDR3, as DNA: TGCGCCAGCAGTCAATCCTGGCGGACGAACACTGAAGCTTTCTTT. Its translation is CASSQSWRTNTEAFF.

The chain combines TRBV7-9 with TRBJ2-5; D is ambiguous. Trimming took 5 bases from V and 3 from J, leaving 10 bases between them. Germline-derived CDR1 and CDR2 are SEHNR and FQNEAQ (reference sequence). This CDR3 has 13 amino acids. As DNA, the CDR3 is TGTGCCAGCAGCGTTGCAAATAAAGAGACCCAGTACTTC. Translated, it gives CASSVANKETQYF.

The chain uses TRBV7-9 and TRBJ2-1; D not certain. Trimming stripped 2 bases from V and 6 bases from J, with 8 bases between. Germline V CDR1 and CDR2: SEHNR, FQNEAQ (reference sequence). CDR3 length equals 13 residues. The CDR3 region has the DNA TGTGCCAGCAGCTTAACACATAGCAATGAGCAGTTCTTC. Its protein is CASSLTHSNEQFF.

The V and J genes are TRBV19 and TRBJ1-5; 7 positions agree with TRBD1. There are 19 residues in the CDR3. V shed 7 bases, J shed 8 bases, and the junction held 26 bases outside the gene matches. Looked up from germline, CDR1 is LNHDA and CDR2 is SQIVND (reference sequence). CDR3 amino acids: CASTPGGTVSGLWGKPQHF. DNA for the CDR3: TGTGCCAGTACTCCAGGAGGGACAGTGAGTGGGCTCTGGGGGAAGCCCCAGCATTTT. Full variable domain (rest looked up from reference TRBV19 and TRBJ1-5): DGGITQSPKYLFRKEGQNVTLSCEQNLNHDAMYWYRQDPGQGLRLIYYSQIVNDFQKGDIAEGYSVSREKKESFPLTVTSAQKNPTAFYLCASTPGGTVSGLWGKPQHFGDGTRLSIL.

The chain uses TRBV13 and TRBJ1-5; TRBD1 agrees at 9 bases. V lost 1 base, J lost 2 bases, and 12 bases stayed unmatched. Looked up from germline, CDR1 is PRHDT and CDR2 is FYEKMQ (reference sequence). The CDR3 length is 19 residues. The CDR3 DNA reads TGTGCCAGCAGCTTAGACCATCCGGGACAGGGCTTAGGCAATCAGCCCCAGCATTTT. Amino acids: CASSLDHPGQGLGNQPQHF.